The sequence of this T cell receptor (beta chain) was determined in a study of CD8 T cells in ankylosing spondylitis. In regard to this clonotype: Its antigen remains unknown.

TCRdb fed the 5' RACE reads into MiXCR, producing one record per CDR3 protein. Of about 240,000 distinct CDR3 sequences listed, about 24% are singletons. Germline CDR1 reads ENHRY; CDR2 reads SYGVKD. V lost 0 bases to trimming and J lost 6 bases, with 11 bases between them. The CDR3 covers 14 residues. Whole-study findings and limits: As reported, disease-linked clones showed significant enrichment in matched ankylosing spondylitis synovial fluid.

V and J are TRBV10-3 and TRBJ1-1, with a possible D match to TRBD1 (5 bases). The clonotype comes from a male donor with ankylosing spondylitis or in good health (not recorded which). What was sequenced was blood, either unsorted or a sorted T cell fraction (not recorded which). CDR3 loop: CAISESQGGAEAFF. The DNA of the CDR3 is TGTGCCATCAGTGAGTCCCAGGGAGGCGCTGAAGCTTTCTTT.